This T cell receptor (beta chain) was sequenced for a study of cytomegalovirus exposure and HLA in healthy donors. Whole-study results and caveats: Altogether, 164 TCR beta chains were recorded as cytomegalovirus-associated. As a later analysis revealed, most CMV-associated TCR beta chains appeared HLA-restricted. Most TCR sequences were uncommon, yet certain public TCRs appeared in many donors.

The trim removed 4 bases at V and 4 bases at J, leaving 15 bases unmatched. Germline CDR1 is LGHNA and CDR2 is YSLEER. The CDR3 has 17 amino acids. It was healthy bone marrow donors who served as donors. PCR employed 60 Vbeta and 13 Jbeta primers. Here immunoSEQ multiplex PCR was the method, and the copy in TCRdb shows in-frame clones only, minus some. This sample carries more than 100,000 clones, 60% to 85% of them seen once, and the ten largest clones take approximately 4.3%. As for this clone: Its antigen remains unidentified.

Material: PBMCs. This sequence originates from a man aged 45-65 years in good health and CMV-seropositive. The chain has TRBV4-3 and TRBJ2-7; 8 nucleotides line up with TRBD2. The CDR3 here is CASSLDSASGSWYEQYF. The CDR3 DNA follows: TGCGCCAGCAGCCTAGACTCGGCCAGCGGGAGTTGGTACGAGCAGTACTTC.